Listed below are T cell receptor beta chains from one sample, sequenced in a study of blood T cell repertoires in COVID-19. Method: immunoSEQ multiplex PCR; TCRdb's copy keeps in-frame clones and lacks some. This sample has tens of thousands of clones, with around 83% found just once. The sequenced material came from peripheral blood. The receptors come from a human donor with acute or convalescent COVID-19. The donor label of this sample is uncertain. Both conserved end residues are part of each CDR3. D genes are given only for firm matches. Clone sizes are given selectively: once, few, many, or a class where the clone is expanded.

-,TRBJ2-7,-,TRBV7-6,CASSQVGGSSYEQYF,TGTGCCAGCAGCCAAGTTGGAGGAAGCTCCTACGAGCAGTACTTC
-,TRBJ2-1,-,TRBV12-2,CASRPATSGILNEQFF,TGTGCAAGTCGCCCAGCCACTAGCGGGATTCTCAATGAGCAGTTCTTC
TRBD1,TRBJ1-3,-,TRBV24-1,CATSDGTGDRNTIYF,TGTGCCACCAGTGACGGGACAGGGGATCGGAACACCATATATTTT
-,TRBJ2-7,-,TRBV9,CASSPRTDTYEQYF,TGTGCCAGCAGCCCCCGGACTGACACCTACGAGCAGTACTTC
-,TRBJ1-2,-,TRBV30,CAWSPLDEDYGYTF,TGTGCCTGGAGTCCCCTAGACGAAGACTATGGCTACACCTTC
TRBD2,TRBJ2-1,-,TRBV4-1,CASSPPSTSGRYNEQFF,TGCGCCAGCAGCCCTCCTTCGACTAGCGGGAGGTACAATGAGCAGTTCTTC
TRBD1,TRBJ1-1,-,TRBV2,CASSAQGDTEAFF,TGTGCCAGCAGTGCACAGGGGGACACTGAAGCTTTCTTT
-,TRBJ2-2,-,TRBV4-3,CASSQEFGANTGELFF,TGCGCCAGCAGCCAAGAGTTTGGAGCGAACACCGGGGAGCTGTTTTTT
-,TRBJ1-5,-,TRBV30,CAWSAYSQGRTQHF,TGTGCCTGGAGTGCATACAGCCAGGGTCGGACCCAGCATTTT
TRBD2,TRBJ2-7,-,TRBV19,CASSILAGATYEQYF,TGTGCCAGTAGTATACTAGCGGGGGCCACCTACGAGCAGTACTTC
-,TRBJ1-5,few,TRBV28,CASSHRGGNSRDGF,TGTGCCAGCAGCCATCGTGGGGGGAACAGTCGTGACGGCTTT
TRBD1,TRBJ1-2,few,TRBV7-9,CASSGQGASYGYTF,TGTGCCAGCAGCGGACAGGGGGCCAGCTATGGCTACACCTTC
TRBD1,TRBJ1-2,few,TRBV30,CAWRVRTGDGYTF,TGTGCCTGGAGGGTTAGGACAGGGGATGGCTACACCTTC